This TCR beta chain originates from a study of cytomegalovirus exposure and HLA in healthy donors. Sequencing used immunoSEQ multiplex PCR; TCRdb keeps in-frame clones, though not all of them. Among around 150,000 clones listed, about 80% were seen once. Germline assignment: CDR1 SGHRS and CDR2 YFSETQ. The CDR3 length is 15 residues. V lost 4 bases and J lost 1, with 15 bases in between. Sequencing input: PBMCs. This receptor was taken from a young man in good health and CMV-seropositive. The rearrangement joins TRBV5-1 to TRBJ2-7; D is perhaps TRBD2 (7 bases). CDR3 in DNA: TGCGCCAGCAGCAGGGACGGGGGGCAATCCTACGAGCAGTACTTC. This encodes CASSRDGGQSYEQYF.